Listed here are 7 T cell receptor beta chains from one sample, sequenced in a study of blood T cell repertoires in COVID-19 (dated by TCRdb to 2019 to 2021). The library was prepared using the immunoSEQ multiplex PCR assay. TCRdb stores this immuneACCESS table with in-frame sequences only. Part of the clones is absent; in the studies checked, under half of the shortfall reflects unresolved V genes, and no reason is known for the rest. The sample data list around 70,000 clones, and around 80% of these were observed just once. Jointly, the top ten make up more than 10% of the sample. Sequencing was carried out using peripheral blood. The receptors derive from a middle-aged man with COVID-19, enrolled during active disease.

The chain carries TRBV7-9 and TRBJ2-7; a weak D match, TRBD1 (5 bases). Germline CDR1 reads SEHNR; CDR2 reads FQNEAQ (reference sequence). The CDR3 runs 13 residues. V gave up 6 bases and J gave up 5 bases, with 14 bases separating them. The CDR3 region has the DNA TGTGCCAGCAGTGGCAGGGTTAACCACGAGCAGTACTTC. Protein product: CASSGRVNHEQYF.

The chain employs TRBV19 and TRBJ2-7, with D tentatively TRBD2 (5 bases). V dropped 4 bases and J dropped 2 bases, with 9 bases sitting between them. The CDR3 contains 13 residues. CDR1 LNHDA and CDR2 SQIVND come from the germline V gene (reference sequence). CDR3 sequence reads: CASSRAETYEQYF. The CDR3 coding sequence is TGTGCCAGTAGTAGAGCGGAGACCTACGAGCAGTACTTC.

This clone was seen just once. The genes are TRBV27 and TRBJ2-2, with D tentatively TRBD2 (6 bases). Germline V gives CDR1 MNHEY, CDR2 SMNVEV (reference sequence). Trimming removed 5 bases from V and 5 bases from J, with 21 bases in between. This CDR3 contains 17 residues. The CDR3 sequence: CASSPIMGGGRTGELFF. In DNA form, the CDR3 reads TGTGCCAGCAGTCCTATAATGGGGGGAGGTAGGACCGGGGAGCTGTTTTTT.

This rearrangement joins TRBV5-1 to TRBJ2-7; 11 nucleotides align to TRBD2. Per the germline V gene, CDR1 is SGHRS and CDR2 is YFSETQ. CDR3 length equals 15 residues. With V trimmed by 4 bases and J by 4 bases, 7 bases remained unmatched. The chain's CDR3 is CASSPLAGAQYEQYF. CDR3 nucleotide sequence: TGCGCCAGCAGCCCACTAGCGGGAGCTCAGTACGAGCAGTACTTC.

This sequence joins TRBV19 and TRBJ1-5; TRBD1 matches at 9 bases. J gave up 4 bases and V 7 bases, and 14 bases lay outside the gene matches. Germline-derived CDR1 and CDR2 are LNHDA and SQIVND (reference sequence). The length of the CDR3 is 17 residues. The CDR3: CASTPQLGTGKNQPQHF. CDR3 nucleotides: TGTGCCAGTACCCCTCAGTTGGGGACAGGGAAGAATCAGCCCCAGCATTTT.

To note about this clone: A junction end diverges from the germline sequence, so it may reflect a read error. The chain has TRBV28 and TRBJ2-7; 13 nucleotides agree with TRBD2. CDR1 is MDHEN and CDR2 is SYDVKM in the germline V gene. The CDR3 sequence is 15 residues long. CDR3 sequence (DNA): TGTGCCAGCAGTTTCGGTACTAGCGGGAGGGCCCTCACGAACTTC. Protein product: CASSFGTSGRALTNF.

CDR3 sequence (DNA): TGTGCCAGCAGCGTAGAGGGGACAGGGGGATACGAGCAGTACTTC. Its translation: CASSVEGTGGYEQYF. This chain links TRBV9 with TRBJ2-7; 11 nucleotides align to TRBD1. The junction had 3 bases not matched to a gene; V was cut back by 0 bases and J by 4 bases. The germline CDR1 and CDR2 sequences are SGDLS and YYNGEE. There are 15 residues in the CDR3.